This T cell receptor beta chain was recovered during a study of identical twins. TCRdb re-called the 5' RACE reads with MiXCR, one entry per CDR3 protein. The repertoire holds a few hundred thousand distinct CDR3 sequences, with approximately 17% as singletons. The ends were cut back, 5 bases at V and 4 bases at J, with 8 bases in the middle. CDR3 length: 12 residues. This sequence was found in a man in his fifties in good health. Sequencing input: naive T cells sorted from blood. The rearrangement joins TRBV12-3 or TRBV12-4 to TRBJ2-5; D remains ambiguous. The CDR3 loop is CASSPGPETQYF. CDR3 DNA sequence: TGTGCCAGCAGTCCGGGCCCAGAGACCCAGTACTTC.